Shown below are 21 T cell receptor beta chains from a single sample sequenced in a study of PD-1 blockade in mismatch repair-deficient tumors. Only in-frame clones appear in the TCRdb table, and some are missing; sequencing was by immunoSEQ multiplex PCR. The data contain about 16,000 clones, approximately 84% of them seen just once; the ten biggest clones take up 15% to 20%. Sequenced material: PBMCs, taken before pembrolizumab treatment. The receptors here all came from an adult with mismatch repair-deficient cancer.

This clone was observed a few times. The rearrangement joins TRBV6-6 to TRBJ2-3; D is undetermined. The CDR3 is made up of 14 amino acids. The germline V gene encodes CDR1 MNHNY and CDR2 SVGAGI (reference sequence). With 4 bases removed from V and 1 base from J, the gap between germline ends came to 9 bases. The CDR3 region has the DNA TGTGCCAGCAGTTCCCCTGGTGGCACAGATACGCAGTATTTT. It specifies CASSSPGGTDTQYF.

This clone turned up a few times. V gene TRBV6-4 combines with J gene TRBJ2-2; 8 bases map to TRBD2. V lost 3 bases and J lost 3; bases outside the gene matches: 0. Germline loops: CDR1 MRHNA, CDR2 SNTAGT. CDR3 length equals 14 residues. The CDR3 bases are TGTGCCAGCAGTGAAGCGGGAGACACCGGGGAGCTGTTTTTT. It translates to CASSEAGDTGELFF.

The chain links TRBV6-1 to TRBJ1-1, with D possibly being TRBD1 (5 bases). The CDR3 has 15 amino acids. Trimming stripped 5 bases from V and 10 bases from J, with 23 bases between. Germline CDR1 and CDR2: MNHNS and SASEGT. The CDR3 sequence: CASSPGPGPRLRAFF. The CDR3 region has the DNA TGTGCCAGCAGTCCGGGGCCAGGGCCCCGGCTGAGAGCTTTCTTT.

The V call is TRBV9, the J call TRBJ2-3; D not resolved. Germline V CDR1 and CDR2: SGDLS, YYNGEE. Trimming pared 3 bases from V and 6 bases from J, leaving 8 bases between. CDR3 length: 12 amino acids. The DNA for the CDR3 is TGTGCCAGCAGCGAGCCGGCGGATACGCAGTATTTT. Translation: CASSEPADTQYF.

This rearrangement joins TRBV7-3 to TRBJ2-7; D gene uncertain. The length of the CDR3 is 13 residues. CDR1 and CDR2 from the germline V gene are SGHTA and FQGTGA. V shed 2 bases and J shed 3 bases, with 8 bases lying between them. CDR3 loop: CASSLEINYEQYF. The CDR3 coding sequence is TGTGCCAGCAGCTTAGAGATAAACTACGAGCAGTACTTC.

DNA for the CDR3: TGTGCCAGCAGCTTACGCCGACTAGCGGGGCCCACAGATACGCAGTATTTT. Translating it yields CASSLRRLAGPTDTQYF. The V and J genes are TRBV7-2 and TRBJ2-3, with 11 bases matching TRBD2. The CDR3 runs to 17 residues. CDR1 is SGHTA and CDR2 is FQGNSA in the germline V gene. After removal of 2 bases from V and 2 bases from J, the junction contained 6 bases not matched to a gene.

This sequence joins TRBV18 and TRBJ1-3; 7 nucleotides align to TRBD1. The CDR3 is 15 residues long. Germline CDR1 KGHSH, CDR2 LQKENI. With 3 bases clipped from V and 4 bases from J, the junction kept 6 bases outside the gene matches. CDR3 protein: CASSPEGAPGNTIYF. The DNA for the CDR3 is TGTGCCAGCTCACCGGAGGGGGCGCCCGGAAACACCATATATTTT.

This clone was detected once. The chain links TRBV2 to TRBJ2-4; D remains unclear. The V and J ends lost 6 bases and 6 bases respectively, with 18 bases between them. Looked up from germline, CDR1 is SNHLY and CDR2 is FYNNEI. The CDR3 spans 15 residues. This CDR3 is CASSHGLLARNIQYF. Here the CDR3 DNA reads TGTGCCAGCAGCCATGGCCTCCTCGCGAGAAACATTCAGTACTTC.

This chain uses TRBV7-9 with TRBJ2-2; D not resolved. Trimming cost V 5 bases and J 7 bases, with 8 bases left between them. The germline gives CDR1 SEHNR, CDR2 FQNEAQ (reference sequence). The CDR3 is made up of 12 amino acids. CDR3 sequence: CASSRTDGELFF. The CDR3 DNA sequence: TGTGCCAGCAGCCGGACCGACGGGGAGCTGTTTTTT.

This chain links TRBV11-2 with TRBJ2-3; no definite D call. Germline V gene data show CDR1 as SGHAT and CDR2 as FQNNGV. Between the trimmed V and J ends, which lost 5 bases and 2 bases, there was a span of 5 bases. The CDR3 sequence is 12 residues long. CDR3 sequence: CASSLVTDTQYF. The CDR3 DNA reads TGTGCCAGCAGCCTTGTCACAGATACGCAGTATTTT.

This clone has only a few counts. V usage is TRBV5-5 and J usage is TRBJ2-7, with D possibly matching TRBD2 (5 bases). V was clipped by 5 bases and J by 7 bases, with 13 bases between them. Looked up from germline, CDR1 is SGHKS and CDR2 is YYEKEE (reference sequence). This CDR3 is built from 12 residues. The CDR3 loop reads CASRGLRVEQYF. The DNA of the CDR3 is TGTGCCAGCAGAGGGCTGCGGGTAGAGCAGTACTTC.

The V and J genes are TRBV7-3 and TRBJ2-1, with 11 bases lining up with TRBD2. In germline, CDR1 is SGHTA, CDR2 FQGTGA. With V trimmed by 3 bases and J by 8 bases, 6 bases remained unmatched. The CDR3 extends over 15 amino acids. The CDR3 DNA sequence: TGTGCCAGCAGCTTTAGCGGGAGGGGTTCGGATGAGCAGTTCTTC. Translating it yields CASSFSGRGSDEQFF.

CDR3 loop: CASSKGTLTDTQYF. For the CDR3, the DNA is TGCGCCAGCAGTAAAGGGACACTCACAGATACGCAGTATTTT. V gene TRBV5-1 combines with J gene TRBJ2-3, with D possibly being TRBD1 (6 bases). The CDR3 runs to 14 residues. V dropped 5 bases and J dropped 2 bases, with 12 bases sitting between them. The germline gives CDR1 SGHRS, CDR2 YFSETQ.

There are a few counts of this clone. The V gene is TRBV6-4, the J gene TRBJ2-2, with 9 bases fitting TRBD2. This CDR3 region has 16 residues. V dropped 3 bases and J dropped 2; count of bases not matched to a gene: 4. Germline CDR1 is MRHNA and CDR2 is SNTAGT. The CDR3 nucleotides read TGTGCCAGCAGTGAGGCCGGGACTAGCAACACCGGGGAGCTGTTTTTT. It encodes CASSEAGTSNTGELFF.

The V and J genes are TRBV5-1 and TRBJ2-2; perhaps TRBD2 as D (5 bases). The germline V gene encodes CDR1 SGHRS and CDR2 YFSETQ. Trimming left V 0 bases short and J 5 bases short, with 8 bases between. There are 14 residues in the CDR3. CDR3: CASSLVRGTGELFF. In nucleotides, the CDR3 is TGCGCCAGCAGCTTGGTTCGGGGAACCGGGGAGCTGTTTTTT.

This chain connects TRBV28 to TRBJ1-1; 7 nucleotides align to TRBD1. Germline V gene sequence: CDR1 MDHEN, CDR2 SYDVKM. This CDR3 is built from 14 residues. Trimming cost V 5 bases and J 11 bases; bases outside gene matches: 14. CDR3 protein: CASSVLTGPSRAFF. In DNA form, the CDR3 reads TGTGCCAGCAGTGTCCTGACAGGGCCCTCAAGGGCTTTCTTT.

The V and J genes are TRBV7-9 and TRBJ1-3; maybe TRBD1 (5 bases). Germline V gene data show CDR1 as SEHNR and CDR2 as FQNEAQ (reference sequence). V dropped 2 bases and J dropped 4 bases, with 12 bases sitting between them. The length of the CDR3 is 15 residues. CDR3 coding DNA: TGTGCCAGCAGCTTATCGCGGCGGGGGGGAAACACCATATATTTT. It specifies CASSLSRRGGNTIYF.

A single count supports this clone. J is TRBJ2-7 and V is TRBV5-1, with 11 bases matching TRBD1. The germline V gene encodes CDR1 SGHRS and CDR2 YFSETQ. The CDR3 is 14 amino acids. The ends lost 3 bases at V and 6 bases at J; junction bases unmatched: 5. The CDR3 loop is CASSYGTGGPEQYF. CDR3 in DNA: TGCGCCAGCAGCTACGGGACAGGGGGGCCCGAGCAGTACTTC.

The rearrangement joins TRBV9 to TRBJ2-1; weak D call: TRBD2 (6 bases). The CDR3 loop spans 15 amino acids. The V end was cut by 0 bases, the J end by 1 base, with 8 bases between. Germline assignment: CDR1 SGDLS and CDR2 YYNGEE. The CDR3 DNA follows: TGTGCCAGCAGCGTAGTTGGGGGGTCCTACAATGAGCAGTTCTTC. Protein: CASSVVGGSYNEQFF.

The rearrangement joins TRBV5-1 to TRBJ2-3, with D possibly matching TRBD2 (5 bases). CDR1 SGHRS and CDR2 YFSETQ come from the germline V gene. Trimming removed 2 bases at V and 4 bases at J, with 11 bases between. This CDR3 is 14 amino acids long. For the CDR3, the DNA is TGCGCCAGCAGCTTTGAGGGAGAGGCAGATACGCAGTATTTT. Amino acids: CASSFEGEADTQYF. Based on the CDR3 plus reference TRBV5-1 and TRBJ2-3, the full variable domain is KAGVTQTPRYLIKTRGQQVTLSCSPISGHRSVSWYQQTPGQGLQFLFEYFSETQRNKGNFPGRFSGRQFSNSRSEMNVSTLELGDSALYLCASSFEGEADTQYFGPGTRLTVL.

The chain combines TRBV7-3 with TRBJ2-2; TRBD1 agrees at 7 bases. The CDR3 covers 14 residues. V shed 0 bases and J 7 bases; nucleotides not matched to a gene: 2. Looked up from germline, CDR1 is SGHTA and CDR2 is FQGTGA. CDR3 nucleotide sequence: TGTGCCAGCAGCTTAACAGGGGGCGGCGGGGAGCTGTTTTTT. This encodes CASSLTGGGGELFF.